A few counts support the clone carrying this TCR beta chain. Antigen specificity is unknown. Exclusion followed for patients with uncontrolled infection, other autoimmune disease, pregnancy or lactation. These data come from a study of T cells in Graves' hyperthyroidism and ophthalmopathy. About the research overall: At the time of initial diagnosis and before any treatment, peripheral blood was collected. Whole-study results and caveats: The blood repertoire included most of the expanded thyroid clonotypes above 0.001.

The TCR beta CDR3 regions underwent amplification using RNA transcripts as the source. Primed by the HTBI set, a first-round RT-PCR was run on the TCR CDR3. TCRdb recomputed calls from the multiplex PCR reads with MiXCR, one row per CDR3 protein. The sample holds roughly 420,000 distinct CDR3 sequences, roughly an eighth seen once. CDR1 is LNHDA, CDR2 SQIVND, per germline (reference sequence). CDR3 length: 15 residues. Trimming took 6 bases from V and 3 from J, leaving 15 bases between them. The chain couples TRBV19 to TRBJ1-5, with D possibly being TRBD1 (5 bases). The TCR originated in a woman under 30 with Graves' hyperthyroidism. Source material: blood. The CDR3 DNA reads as TGTGCCAGTAGCCCCGGACGGGGACTCAATCAGCCCCAGCATTTT. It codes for CASSPGRGLNQPQHF.